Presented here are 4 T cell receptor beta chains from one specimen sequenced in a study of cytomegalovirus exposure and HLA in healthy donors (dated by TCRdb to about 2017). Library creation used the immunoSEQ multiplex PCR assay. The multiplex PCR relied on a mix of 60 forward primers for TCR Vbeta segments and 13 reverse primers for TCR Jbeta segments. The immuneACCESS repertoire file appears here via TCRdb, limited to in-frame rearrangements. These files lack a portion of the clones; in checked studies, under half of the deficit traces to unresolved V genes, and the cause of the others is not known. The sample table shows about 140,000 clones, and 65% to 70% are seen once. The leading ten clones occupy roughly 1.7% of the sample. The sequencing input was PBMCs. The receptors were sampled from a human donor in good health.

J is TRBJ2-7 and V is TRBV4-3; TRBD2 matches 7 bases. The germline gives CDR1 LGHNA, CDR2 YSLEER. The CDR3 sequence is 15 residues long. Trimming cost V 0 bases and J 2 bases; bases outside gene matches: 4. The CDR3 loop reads CASSQDWGGTYEQYF. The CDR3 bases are TGCGCCAGCAGCCAAGACTGGGGGGGAACCTACGAGCAGTACTTC.

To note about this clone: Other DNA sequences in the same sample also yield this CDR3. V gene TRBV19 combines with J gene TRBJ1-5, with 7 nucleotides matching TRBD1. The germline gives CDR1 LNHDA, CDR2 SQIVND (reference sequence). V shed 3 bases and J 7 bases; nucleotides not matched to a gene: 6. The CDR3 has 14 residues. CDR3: CASSIGQGGQPQHF. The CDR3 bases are TGTGCCAGTAGTATTGGTCAGGGGGGACAGCCCCAGCATTTT.

This CDR3 is CASSDSRDDRDEQYF. Here the CDR3 DNA reads TGTGCCAGCAGTGACTCCCGGGACGACAGGGACGAGCAGTACTTC. The chain is built from TRBV6-4 and TRBJ2-5, with 7 positions matching TRBD1. The J call could be wrong; TRBJ2-7 is a better fit for the DNA end. Germline V lookup: CDR1 MRHNA, CDR2 SNTAGT. This CDR3 is 15 amino acids long.

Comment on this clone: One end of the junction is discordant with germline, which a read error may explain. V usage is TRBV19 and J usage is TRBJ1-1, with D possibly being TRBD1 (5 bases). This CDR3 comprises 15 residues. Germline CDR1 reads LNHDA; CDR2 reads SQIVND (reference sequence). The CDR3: CVSSIVGQGNTEAFF. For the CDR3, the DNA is TGTGTCAGTAGTATTGTAGGGCAGGGGAACACTGAAGCTTTCTTT.